Each of the 7 T cell receptor beta chains below was sequenced from the same sample in a study of vaccination effects on CD4 cells after COVID-19 (dated by TCRdb to 2021 to 2024). The protocol used for the library was the immunoSEQ multiplex PCR assay. TCRdb mirrors the immuneACCESS table, restricted to in-frame sequences. Some clones are absent from its copies; in checked studies, under half trace to an unresolved V gene, and the reason for the others is unknown. The sample profile shows tens of thousands of clones; more than 70% of them were found once. The ten largest make up approximately 2.8% of the sample. Their antigen targets remain unknown. The ViraFEST assay stimulated PBMC with viral peptide pools and then used TCR sequencing to identify antigen-specific CD4+ T cell clonotypes by expansion. After around 10 days of culture, CD4+ T cells were isolated with the EasySep CD4+ T cell isolation kit. None of the healthy vaccine recipients had a prior SARS-CoV-2 infection, which was confirmed by nucleocapsid antibody tests that came back negative both before and after vaccination.

Sequencing used CD4+ T cells from PBMCs cultured with HCoV-NL63 spike peptides, obtained before COVID-19 vaccination. Explained via the paper, the cell subset or site label denotes: HCoV-NL63 spike overlapping peptide pool stimulation. Source of these receptors: a human donor who received a COVID-19 vaccine.

This chain connects TRBV6-4 to TRBJ2-7, with TRBD1 as a possible D gene (6 bases). CDR3 length: 16 residues. V lost 2 bases and J lost 2, with 16 bases in between. Germline lookup yields CDR1 MRHNA and CDR2 SNTAGT. The CDR3 bases are TGTGCCAGCAGTGACGGAAGACAGGTTGGGACCTACGAGCAGTACGTC. It encodes CASSDGRQVGTYEQYV.

This clone was observed once. The rearrangement uses TRBV5-6 and TRBJ2-1; D gene unclear. V lost 4 bases, J lost 7 bases, and 15 bases lay in between. Germline V gene sequence: CDR1 SGHDT, CDR2 YYEEEE. This CDR3 is 14 amino acids long. The CDR3 DNA is TGTGCCAGCAGCGCCGGCCCCCTGGGTAATGAGCAGTTCTTC. Translating it yields CASSAGPLGNEQFF.

The rearrangement uses TRBV18 and TRBJ2-7, with D tentatively TRBD1 (6 bases). The germline V and J ends were trimmed by 4 bases and 2 bases, with 18 bases remaining between them. This CDR3 has 16 residues. CDR1 is KGHSH and CDR2 is LQKENI in the germline V gene. CDR3 region: CASSRGDTGLTYEQYV. CDR3 DNA: TGTGCCAGCTCACGAGGGGACACCGGATTAACCTACGAGCAGTACGTC.

This clone was seen a few times. The chain couples TRBV6-5 to TRBJ1-1; a weak D match, TRBD1 (5 bases). Germline V gene data show CDR1 as MNHEY and CDR2 as SVGAGI. The germline V and J ends were trimmed by 5 bases and 1 base, with 8 bases remaining between them. This CDR3 has 13 residues. The CDR3 loop is CASSLQANTEAFF. The CDR3 nucleotides are TGTGCCAGCAGTCTACAGGCGAACACTGAAGCTTTCTTT.

The CDR3 loop reads CASRYRQGLNEQFF. CDR3 nucleotides: TGTGCCAGCCGATATCGACAGGGGTTAAATGAGCAGTTCTTC. V and J are TRBV6-5 and TRBJ2-1, with 8 nucleotides matching TRBD1. Trimming cost V 8 bases and J 7 bases; bases outside gene matches: 10. The germline V gene has CDR1 MNHEY and CDR2 SVGAGI. The CDR3 spans 14 residues.

The rearrangement links TRBV6-5 to TRBJ1-5, with TRBD1 matching 9 bases. The CDR3 has 14 residues. After removal of 6 bases from V and 6 bases from J, the junction contained 6 bases not matched to a gene. Germline-derived CDR1 and CDR2 are MNHEY and SVGAGI. This CDR3 reads CASRGDRVSQPQHF. The CDR3 DNA reads as TGTGCCAGCAGGGGGGACAGGGTGAGTCAGCCCCAGCATTTT.

V gene TRBV5-4 combines with J gene TRBJ2-5; 13 bases line up with TRBD2. The CDR3 consists of 16 residues. From germline, CDR1 is SGHNT and CDR2 YYREEE (reference sequence). V shed 4 bases, J shed 1 base, and the junction held 4 bases outside the gene matches. CDR3 nucleotides: TGTGCCAGCAGCCCACTAGCGGGGGGGCCCCAAGAGACCCAGTACTTC. It yields the protein CASSPLAGGPQETQYF.